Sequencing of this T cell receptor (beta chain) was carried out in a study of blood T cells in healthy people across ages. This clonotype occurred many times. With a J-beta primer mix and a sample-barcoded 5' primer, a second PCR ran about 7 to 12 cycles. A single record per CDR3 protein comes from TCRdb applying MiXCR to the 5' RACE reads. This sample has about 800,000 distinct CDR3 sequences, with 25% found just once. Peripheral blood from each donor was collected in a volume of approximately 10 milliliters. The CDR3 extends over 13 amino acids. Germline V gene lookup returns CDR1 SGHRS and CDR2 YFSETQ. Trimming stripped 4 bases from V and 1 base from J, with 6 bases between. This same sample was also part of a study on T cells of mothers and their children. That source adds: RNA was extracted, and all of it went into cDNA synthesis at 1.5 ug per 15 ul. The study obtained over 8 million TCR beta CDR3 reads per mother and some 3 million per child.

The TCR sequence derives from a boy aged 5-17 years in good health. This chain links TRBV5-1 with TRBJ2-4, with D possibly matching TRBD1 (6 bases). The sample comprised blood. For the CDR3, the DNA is TGCGCCAGCAGCACAGGGGCCAAAAACATTCAGTACTTC. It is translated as CASSTGAKNIQYF.